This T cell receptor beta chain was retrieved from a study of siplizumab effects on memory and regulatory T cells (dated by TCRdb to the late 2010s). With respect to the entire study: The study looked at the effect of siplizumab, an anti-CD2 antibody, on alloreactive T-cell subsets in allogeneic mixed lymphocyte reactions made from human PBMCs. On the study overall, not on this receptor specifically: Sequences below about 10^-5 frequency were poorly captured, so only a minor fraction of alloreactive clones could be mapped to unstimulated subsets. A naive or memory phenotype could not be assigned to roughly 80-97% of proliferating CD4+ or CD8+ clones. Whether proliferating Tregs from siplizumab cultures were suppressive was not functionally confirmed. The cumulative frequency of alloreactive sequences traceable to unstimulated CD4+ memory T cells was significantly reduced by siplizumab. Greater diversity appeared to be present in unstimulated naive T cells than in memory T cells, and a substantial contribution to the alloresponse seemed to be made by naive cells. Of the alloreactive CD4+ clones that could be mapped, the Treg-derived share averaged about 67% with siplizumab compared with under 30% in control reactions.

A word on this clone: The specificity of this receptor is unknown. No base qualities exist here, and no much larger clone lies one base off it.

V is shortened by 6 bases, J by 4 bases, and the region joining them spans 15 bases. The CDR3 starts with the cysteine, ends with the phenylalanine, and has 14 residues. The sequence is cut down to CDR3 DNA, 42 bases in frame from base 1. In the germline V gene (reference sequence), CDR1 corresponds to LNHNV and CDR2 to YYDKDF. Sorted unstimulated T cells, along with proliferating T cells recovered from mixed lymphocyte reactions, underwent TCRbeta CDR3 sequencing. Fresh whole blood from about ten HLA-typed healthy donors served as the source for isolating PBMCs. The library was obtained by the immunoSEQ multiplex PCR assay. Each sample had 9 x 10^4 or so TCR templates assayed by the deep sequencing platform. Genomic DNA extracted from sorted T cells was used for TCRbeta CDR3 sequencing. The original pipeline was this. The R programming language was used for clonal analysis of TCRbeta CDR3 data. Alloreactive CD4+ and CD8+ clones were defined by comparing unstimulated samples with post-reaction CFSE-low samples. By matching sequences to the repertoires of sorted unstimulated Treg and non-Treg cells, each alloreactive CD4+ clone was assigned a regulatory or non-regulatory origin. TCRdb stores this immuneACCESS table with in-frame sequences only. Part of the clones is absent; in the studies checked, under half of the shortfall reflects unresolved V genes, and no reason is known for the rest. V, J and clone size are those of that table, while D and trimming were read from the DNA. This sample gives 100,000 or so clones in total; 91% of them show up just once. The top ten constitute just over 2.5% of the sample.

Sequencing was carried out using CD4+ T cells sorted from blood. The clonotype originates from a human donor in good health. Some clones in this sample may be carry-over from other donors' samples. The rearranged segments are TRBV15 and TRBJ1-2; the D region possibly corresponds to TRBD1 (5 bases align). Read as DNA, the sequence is TGTGCCACCAGGCCGGGGGAACGTGTCTATGGCTACACCTTC. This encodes CATRPGERVYGYTF. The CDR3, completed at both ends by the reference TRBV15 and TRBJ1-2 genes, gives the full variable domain DAMVIQNPRYQVTQFGKPVTLSCSQTLNHNVMYWYQQKSSQAPKLLFHYYDKDFNNEADTPDNFQSRRPNTSFCFLDIRSPGLGDTAMYLCATRPGERVYGYTFGSGTRLTVV.